The present TCR beta chain was sequenced within a study of blood T cell repertoires in COVID-19. The repertoire was sequenced with immunoSEQ multiplex PCR; TCRdb's copy has only in-frame clones and lacks some. The table lists 35,000 to 55,000 clones, around 87% of them singletons, with about 2.6% in the top ten. The sequenced sample was peripheral blood. This clonotype was sampled from a man aged 50 or older with active COVID-19.

CDR3 DNA: TGTGCCATCAGTGGGTTTCCGGGACAGGGCAGTGAAAAACTGTTTTTT. Translation gives CAISGFPGQGSEKLFF. The chain combines TRBV10-3 with TRBJ1-4, with 9 bases fitting TRBD1. The CDR3 totals 16 residues. The germline gives CDR1 ENHRY, CDR2 SYGVKD. The V gene end was trimmed by 4 bases and the J gene end by 7 bases; junction bases not matched to a gene: 10.